These 2 T cell receptor beta chains were sequenced from one sample in a study of regulatory T cells in long-lasting Graves disease. Time point reported: newly diagnosed GD, antithyroid drugs for less than 3 months. RNA isolated from PBMCs was used to make the TCR library. Investigators prepared the TCR beta libraries by applying iRepertoire HTBI primers and Arm-PCR of CDR3 regions. TCRdb independently ran MiXCR on the multiplex PCR reads; one entry per CDR3 protein. The data hold 350,000 to 500,000 distinct CDR3 sequences, with about 15% observed a single time. This same sample was also taken into another study, of T cells in Graves' hyperthyroidism and ophthalmopathy.

Specimen: peripheral blood mononuclear cells (PBMCs), collected at new diagnosis, from a patient treated with antithyroid drugs. These receptors came from a woman between 18 and 30 years old with Graves disease.

This clonotype was counted at least ten times. The chain uses TRBV7-9 and TRBJ2-3; TRBD2 might be the D (6 bases). Trimming pared 1 base from V and 2 bases from J, leaving 19 bases between. The CDR3 extends over 18 amino acids. Germline values: CDR1 SEHNR, CDR2 FQNEAQ (reference sequence). CDR3 sequence reads: CASSLVSMREALTDTQYF. CDR3 bases: TGTGCCAGCAGCTTAGTCTCAATGAGGGAGGCCCTCACAGATACGCAGTATTTT.

The V gene is TRBV28, the J gene TRBJ1-4; TRBD1 matches 8 bases. This CDR3 has 19 amino acids. V was clipped by 4 bases and J by 0 bases; unmatched bases: 13. CDR1 MDHEN and CDR2 SYDVKM come from the germline V gene. In DNA, the CDR3 is TGTGCCAGCAGTTCTCTTGAGGACAGGGCAAGAACAACTAATGAAAAACTGTTTTTT. Translation: CASSSLEDRARTTNEKLFF. Full variable domain (missing parts from reference TRBV28 and TRBJ1-4): DVKVTQSSRYLVKRTGEKVFLECVQDMDHENMFWYRQDPGLGLRLIYFSYDVKMKEKGDIPEGYSVSREKKERFSLILESASTNQTSMYLCASSSLEDRARTTNEKLFFGSGTQLSVL.